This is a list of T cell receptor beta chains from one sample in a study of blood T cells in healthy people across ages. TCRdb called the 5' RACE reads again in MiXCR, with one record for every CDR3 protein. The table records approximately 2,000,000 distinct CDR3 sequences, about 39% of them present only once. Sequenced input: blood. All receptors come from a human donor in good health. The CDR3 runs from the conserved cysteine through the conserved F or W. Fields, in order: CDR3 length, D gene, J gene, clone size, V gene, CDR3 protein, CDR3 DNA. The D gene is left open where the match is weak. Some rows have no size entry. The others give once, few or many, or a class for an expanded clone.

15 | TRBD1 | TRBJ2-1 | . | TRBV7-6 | CASSQGQGQENEQFF | TGTGCCAGCAGCCAGGGACAGGGCCAGGAGAATGAGCAGTTCTTC
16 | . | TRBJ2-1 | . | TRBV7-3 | CASSLTAGSPDNEQFF | TGTGCCAGCAGCTTAACGGCAGGGTCGCCAGACAATGAGCAGTTCTTC
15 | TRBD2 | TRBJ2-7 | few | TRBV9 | CASSPRAGGDYEQYF | TGTGCCAGCAGCCCCCGGGCGGGGGGAGACTACGAGCAGTACTTC
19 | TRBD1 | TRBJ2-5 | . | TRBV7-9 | CASSLRSGRTGGQQETQYF | TGTGCCAGCAGCTTGCGTTCTGGGCGGACAGGGGGCCAGCAAGAGACCCAGTACTTC
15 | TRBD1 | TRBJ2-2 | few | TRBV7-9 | CASSPQGAYTGELFF | TGTGCCAGCAGCCCACAGGGGGCCTACACCGGGGAGCTGTTTTTT
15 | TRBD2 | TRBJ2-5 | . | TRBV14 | CASSQDAAGAETQYF | TGTGCCAGCAGCCAAGATGCAGCGGGGGCAGAGACCCAGTACTTC
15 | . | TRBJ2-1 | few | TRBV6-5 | CASSYGAPPDAEQFF | TGTGCCAGCAGTTATGGAGCCCCGCCGGACGCTGAGCAGTTCTTC
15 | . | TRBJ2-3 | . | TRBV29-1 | CSVVAAGSFLDTQYF | TGCAGCGTTGTTGCTGCAGGGAGTTTTTTAGATACGCAGTATTTT
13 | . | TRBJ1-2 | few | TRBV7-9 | CASSFTEGGGYTF | TGTGCCAGCAGCTTCACCGAGGGCGGGGGCTACACCTTC
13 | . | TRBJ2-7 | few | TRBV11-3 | CASSLDPDYEQYF | TGTGCCAGCAGCTTAGACCCCGACTACGAGCAGTACTTC
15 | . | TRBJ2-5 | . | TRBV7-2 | CASSLAYQRGETQYF | TGTGCCAGCAGCTTAGCGTATCAGAGGGGAGAGACCCAGTACTTC
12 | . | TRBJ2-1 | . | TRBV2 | CAIGSTYNEQFF | TGTGCCATAGGGAGTACCTACAATGAGCAGTTCTTC
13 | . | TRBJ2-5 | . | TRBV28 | CASSLPTLETQYF | TGTGCCAGCAGTTTGCCCACGCTAGAGACCCAGTACTTC
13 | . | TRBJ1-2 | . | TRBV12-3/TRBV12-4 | CASSSLREGGYTF | TGTGCCAGCAGTTCGTTGAGGGAGGGGGGCTACACCTTC
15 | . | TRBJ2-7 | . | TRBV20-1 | CSARGPQRVAYEQYF | TGCAGTGCTCGGGGGCCACAGCGGGTCGCCTACGAGCAGTACTTC
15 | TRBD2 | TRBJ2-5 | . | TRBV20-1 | CSVTPQRGSQETQYF | TGCAGTGTCACCCCCCAGCGGGGATCCCAAGAGACCCAGTACTTC
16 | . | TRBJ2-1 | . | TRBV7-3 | CASSPLFAKPYNEQFF | TGTGCCAGCAGCCCCCTTTTTGCGAAACCCTACAATGAGCAGTTCTTC
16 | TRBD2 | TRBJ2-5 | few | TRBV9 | CASSVGTSGVLKTQYF | TGTGCCAGCAGCGTGGGGACTAGCGGGGTCTTGAAGACCCAGTACTTC
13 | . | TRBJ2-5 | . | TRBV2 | CASRDTGEETQYF | TGTGCCAGCAGAGACACCGGAGAAGAGACCCAGTACTTC
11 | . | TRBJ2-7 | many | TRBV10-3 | CAISLNYEQYF | TGTGCCATCAGTTTGAACTACGAGCAGTACTTC
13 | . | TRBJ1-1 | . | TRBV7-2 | CASSLMVGTEAFF | TGTGCCAGCAGCTTAATGGTGGGCACTGAAGCTTTCTTT
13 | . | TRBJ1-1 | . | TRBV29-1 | CSVGRGSATEAFF | TGCAGCGTTGGAAGGGGGTCAGCCACTGAAGCTTTCTTT
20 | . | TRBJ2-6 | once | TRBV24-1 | CATSDRGSNPSPKGANVLTF | TGTGCCACCAGTGACCGAGGATCCAACCCCTCTCCGAAGGGGGCCAACGTCCTGACTTTC
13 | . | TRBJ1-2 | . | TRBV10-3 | CAISGDGAYGYTF | TGTGCCATCAGTGGGGACGGAGCCTATGGCTACACCTTC
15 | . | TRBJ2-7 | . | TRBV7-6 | CASSAGAPGPYEQYF | TGTGCCAGCAGCGCCGGGGCTCCGGGGCCTTACGAGCAGTACTTC
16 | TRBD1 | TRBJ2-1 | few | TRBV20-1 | CSARVATGGSYNEQFF | TGCAGTGCTAGAGTAGCGACAGGGGGCTCCTACAATGAGCAGTTCTTC
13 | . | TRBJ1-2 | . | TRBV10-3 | CAISESGRDGYTF | TGTGCCATCAGTGAGTCAGGGCGGGATGGCTACACCTTC
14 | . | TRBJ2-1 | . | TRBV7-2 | CASSLAIDDNEQFF | TGTGCCAGCAGCTTAGCGATCGACGACAATGAGCAGTTCTTC
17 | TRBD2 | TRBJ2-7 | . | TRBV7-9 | CASSSPSGSNSYNEQYF | TGTGCCAGCAGCTCACCTAGCGGGAGCAACTCCTACAATGAGCAGTACTTC
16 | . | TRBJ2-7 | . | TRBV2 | CASSFNGQIGSYEQYF | TGTGCCAGCAGTTTCAACGGACAGATCGGCTCCTACGAGCAGTACTTC
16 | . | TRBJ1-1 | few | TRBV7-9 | CASSLQLPDGGTEAFF | TGTGCCAGTAGCTTACAACTCCCGGACGGGGGAACTGAAGCTTTCTTT
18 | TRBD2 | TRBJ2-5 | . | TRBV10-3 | CAISESPESGGAQETQYF | TGTGCCATCAGTGAGTCGCCCGAGAGCGGGGGGGCCCAAGAGACCCAGTACTTC
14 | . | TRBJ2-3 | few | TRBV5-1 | CASSLGQLADTQYF | TGCGCCAGCAGCTTGGGACAGCTAGCAGATACGCAGTATTTT
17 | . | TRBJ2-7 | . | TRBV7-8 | CASSSGTRKRLNYEQYF | TGTGCCAGCAGCTCGGGGACCCGAAAAAGACTTAACTACGAGCAGTACTTC
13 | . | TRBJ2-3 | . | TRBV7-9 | CASTESQRDTQYF | TGTGCCAGCACCGAGTCACAGAGGGATACGCAGTATTTT
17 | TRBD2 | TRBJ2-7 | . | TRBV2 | CASLRTSGRLSSYEQYF | TGTGCCAGCCTCCGGACTAGCGGACGTCTTAGCTCCTACGAGCAGTACTTC
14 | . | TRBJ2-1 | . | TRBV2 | CASSDQGGYNEQFF | TGTGCCAGCAGTGACCAGGGTGGGTACAATGAGCAGTTCTTC